These 29 T cell receptor beta chains were sequenced from one sample in a study of cytomegalovirus exposure and HLA in healthy donors. The data were produced by immunoSEQ multiplex PCR, yet TCRdb's version contains in-frame clones alone and is incomplete. The table records 150,000 to 180,000 clones, approximately 86% of them present only once. The sequencing sample was made of PBMCs. The receptors were gathered from a man aged 18 to 30 in good health and CMV-seropositive.

The rearrangement links TRBV18 to TRBJ2-1, with 8 nucleotides matching TRBD1. The CDR3 length is 14 residues. Germline V gene data show CDR1 as KGHSH and CDR2 as LQKENI. V trimming: 3 bases; J trimming: 2 bases; junction bases outside the gene matches: 0. In nucleotides, the CDR3 is TGTGCCAGCTCACCGGGACAGGCCTACAATGAGCAGTTCTTC. The encoded protein is CASSPGQAYNEQFF.

V and J are TRBV5-6 and TRBJ2-7, with D perhaps matching TRBD2 (5 bases). Per the germline V gene, CDR1 is SGHDT and CDR2 is YYEEEE. The V and J ends lost 0 bases and 2 bases respectively, with 9 bases between them. There are 14 residues in the CDR3. CDR3 region: CASSLAGNPYEQYF. In DNA form, the CDR3 reads TGTGCCAGCAGCTTGGCGGGGAATCCCTACGAGCAGTACTTC.

The chain uses TRBV6-5 and TRBJ2-7; 12 positions agree with TRBD2. The V segment lost 5 bases and the J segment 1 base; nucleotides outside the gene matches: 0. The CDR3 is 14 residues long. The germline CDR1 and CDR2 sequences are MNHEY and SVGAGI. In DNA, the CDR3 is TGTGCCAGCAGTCTAGCGGGAGGGTCCTACGAGCAGTACTTC. This codes for CASSLAGGSYEQYF.

The V gene is TRBV7-3, the J gene TRBJ2-1; no firm D call. Germline V lookup: CDR1 SGHTA, CDR2 FQGTGA. Trimming left V 0 bases short and J 6 bases short, with 12 bases between. The CDR3 is made up of 15 amino acids. The chain's CDR3 is CASSLTWMSGNEQFF. CDR3 in DNA: TGTGCCAGCAGCTTAACGTGGATGTCGGGCAATGAGCAGTTCTTC.

The chain recombines TRBV30 with TRBJ2-5, with TRBD1 identical over 10 bases. The germline CDR1 and CDR2 sequences are GTSNPN and SVGIG (reference sequence). V lost 4 bases to trimming and J lost 2 bases; unmatched junction nucleotides: 7. The CDR3 is made up of 15 amino acids. Here the CDR3 DNA reads TGTGCCTGGACCGGGACAGGGGTGTTACAAGAGACCCAGTACTTC. Protein product: CAWTGTGVLQETQYF.

The CDR3 DNA sequence: TGTGCCAGCAGTGAGCGAATAGCGGGGGCCACAGATACGCAGTATTTT. Its protein product is CASSERIAGATDTQYF. This chain connects TRBV2 to TRBJ2-3; 9 nucleotides align to TRBD2. CDR3 length: 16 amino acids. Germline V gene lookup returns CDR1 SNHLY and CDR2 FYNNEI. V gave up 3 bases and J gave up 2 bases; unmatched junction bases: 6.

The chain has TRBV4-1 and TRBJ1-1; a possible D gene is TRBD1 (5 bases). The germline gives CDR1 MGHRA, CDR2 YSYEKL. Trimming removed 3 bases from V and 10 bases from J, with 18 bases in between. The CDR3 is 14 amino acids. CDR3 loop: CASSHPPAGAGAFF. CDR3 coding DNA: TGCGCCAGCAGCCACCCCCCCGCTGGGGCAGGAGCTTTCTTT.

The chain links TRBV7-3 to TRBJ2-5; D might be TRBD1 (5 bases). The length of the CDR3 is 13 residues. V lost 4 bases and J lost 2, with 8 bases in between. Per germline, CDR1 SGHTA and CDR2 FQGTGA. In DNA, the CDR3 is TGTGCCAGCAGCTCCCGACAGCAAGAGACCCAGTACTTC. Translation gives CASSSRQQETQYF. The whole variable domain, remainder taken from reference TRBV7-3 and TRBJ2-5, is GAGVSQTPSNKVTEKGKYVELRCDPISGHTALYWYRQSLGQGPEFLIYFQGTGAADDSGLPNDRFFAVRPEGSVSTLKIQRTERGDSAVYLCASSSRQQETQYFGPGTRLLVL.

The rearrangement uses TRBV7-2 and TRBJ2-7; D call uncertain. CDR1 and CDR2 from the germline V gene are SGHTA and FQGNSA. CDR3 length: 14 amino acids. V was trimmed by 3 bases and J by 4 bases, leaving 13 bases between them. This CDR3 is CASSFGGSPYEQYF. CDR3 nucleotides: TGTGCCAGCAGCTTCGGCGGATCCCCTTACGAGCAGTACTTC.

This chain connects TRBV29-1 to TRBJ2-1; a possible D gene is TRBD1 (6 bases). The CDR3 is 16 residues long. CDR1 and CDR2 from the germline V gene are SQVTM and ANQGSEA. Between the trimmed V and J ends, which lost 6 bases and 0 bases, there was a span of 18 bases. CDR3 sequence reads: CSVDLSSGASYNEQFF. The CDR3 DNA reads TGCAGCGTAGACCTCAGCTCAGGGGCCTCCTACAATGAGCAGTTCTTC.

The chain has TRBV11-2 and TRBJ1-2, with 7 nucleotides matching TRBD1. Germline-derived CDR1 and CDR2 are SGHAT and FQNNGV. Germline trimming cut 8 bases from V and 12 bases from J; bases unmatched to any gene: 15. This CDR3 comprises 13 residues. CDR3: CASGQRRGLRDTF. CDR3 coding DNA: TGTGCCAGCGGGCAGCGGAGGGGGCTACGGGACACCTTC.

The chain has TRBV6-6 and TRBJ2-1, with a weak D call TRBD2 (6 bases). The CDR3 loop spans 13 amino acids. The V gene lost 8 bases and the J gene lost 0 bases, with 8 bases spanning the gap. CDR1 is MNHNY and CDR2 is SVGAGI in the germline V gene (reference sequence). This CDR3 is CASRDSSYNEQFF. Written as DNA, the CDR3 is TGTGCCAGCCGGGACTCCTCCTACAATGAGCAGTTCTTC.

In this sample, this clone turned up a few times. The chain recombines TRBV7-9 with TRBJ2-4; 11 nucleotides align to TRBD2. Germline-derived CDR1 and CDR2 are SEHNR and FQNEAQ (reference sequence). This CDR3 region has 16 residues. J was trimmed by 1 base and V by 4 bases; bases with no gene match: 3. CDR3 sequence reads: CASSSTSGTAKNIQYF. The CDR3 DNA reads TGTGCCAGCAGCTCGACTAGCGGGACCGCCAAAAACATTCAGTACTTC.

The genes are TRBV5-6 and TRBJ2-7; 11 positions match TRBD1. Germline V CDR1 and CDR2: SGHDT, YYEEEE. V shed 3 bases and J 4 bases; nucleotides not matched to a gene: 0. The CDR3 has 13 residues. For the CDR3, the DNA is TGTGCCAGCAGCTGGGACAGGGGGTACGAGCAGTACTTC. Translation gives CASSWDRGYEQYF.

The genes are TRBV6-5 and TRBJ2-7; TRBD2 might be the D (5 bases). CDR1 and CDR2 from the germline V gene are MNHEY and SVGAGI. The CDR3 consists of 13 residues. V was shortened by 6 bases and J by 0 bases, with 9 bases between the two germline ends. The CDR3 nucleotides read TGTGCCAGCAGCGACTACAGCTCCTACGAGCAGTACTTC. Amino acids: CASSDYSSYEQYF.

V usage is TRBV7-9 and J usage is TRBJ2-1; maybe TRBD1 (6 bases). Deletions cut 1 base from V and 4 bases from J, with 8 bases between. The germline CDR1 and CDR2 sequences are SEHNR and FQNEAQ (reference sequence). The CDR3 runs 14 residues. The CDR3 DNA follows: TGTGCCAGCAGCTTAGTACAGGGTTACAATGAGCAGTTCTTC. It yields the protein CASSLVQGYNEQFF.

The rearrangement joins TRBV5-1 to TRBJ2-2, with a weak D call TRBD1 (6 bases). V was cut by 3 bases and J by 4 bases, with 10 bases left in between. The CDR3 has 14 amino acids. The V gene's germline CDR1 is SGHRS and CDR2 YFSETQ. In nucleotides, the CDR3 is TGCGCCAGCAGCTCGGGGACATTCACCGGGGAGCTGTTTTTT. It codes for CASSSGTFTGELFF.

The rearrangement joins TRBV27 to TRBJ1-1; 9 nucleotides align to TRBD1. This CDR3 spans 17 amino acids. Unmatched junction bases numbered 16, after V lost 5 bases and J lost 6 bases. Germline CDR1 MNHEY, CDR2 SMNVEV (reference sequence). The CDR3 DNA is TGTGCCAGCAGTCCACTTTACAGGGGGCGTTCGCTTGCTGAAGCTTTCTTT. Its protein is CASSPLYRGRSLAEAFF.

To note about this clone: Germline and junction disagree at one end, which may indicate a read error. The chain carries TRBV5-1 and TRBJ2-2; D is unresolved. CDR3 length equals 15 residues. Per the germline V gene, CDR1 is SGHRS and CDR2 is YFSETQ. CDR3 region: CASSLAQLNTGELFF. The DNA of the CDR3 is TGCGCCAGCAGTTTGGCCCAATTGAACACCGGGGAGCTGTTTTTT.

The genes are TRBV6-6 and TRBJ1-1, with D maybe TRBD1 (5 bases). CDR1 is MNHNY and CDR2 is SVGAGI in the germline V gene (reference sequence). V lost 1 base and J 1 base, leaving 7 bases between the germline ends. The CDR3 has 14 residues. CDR3: CASSYWQGNTEAFF. CDR3 bases: TGTGCCAGCAGTTACTGGCAGGGGAACACTGAAGCTTTCTTT.

V and J are TRBV29-1 and TRBJ2-3; 7 nucleotides align to TRBD2. The germline gives CDR1 SQVTM, CDR2 ANQGSEA. This CDR3 has 13 amino acids. After removal of 5 bases from V and 0 bases from J, the junction contained 2 bases not matched to a gene. CDR3 loop: CSVSGDSTDTQYF. CDR3 coding DNA: TGCAGCGTTAGCGGGGATAGCACAGATACGCAGTATTTT.

The J gene is TRBJ2-1, the V gene TRBV4-3; D possibly corresponds to TRBD2 (5 bases). V was trimmed by 0 bases and J by 2 bases, leaving 14 bases between them. Germline V gene lookup returns CDR1 LGHNA and CDR2 YSLEER. CDR3 size: 17 residues. The CDR3 DNA reads as TGCGCCAGCAGCCAAGATCTGGAGACTACTACCTACAATGAGCAGTTCTTC. Its translation: CASSQDLETTTYNEQFF.

The J gene is TRBJ1-1, the V gene TRBV4-3; 8 bases fit TRBD1. There are 14 residues in the CDR3. J lost 5 bases, V lost 3 bases, and 5 bases had no gene match. Germline CDR1 LGHNA, CDR2 YSLEER. The CDR3 nucleotides read TGCGCCAGCAGCCACTGGACAGGGTATACTGAAGCTTTCTTT. Translation: CASSHWTGYTEAFF.

V usage is TRBV6-1 and J usage is TRBJ2-7; a weak D match, TRBD2 (5 bases). The CDR3 has 18 amino acids. Germline V CDR1 and CDR2: MNHNS, SASEGT. Trimming cost V 1 base and J 2 bases, with 21 bases left between them. The DNA for the CDR3 is TGTGCCAGCAGTGAAGTGAGGGTTAAGACGGAGTGGACCTACGAGCAGTACTTC. This codes for CASSEVRVKTEWTYEQYF.

J is TRBJ2-5 and V is TRBV19, with 13 bases aligning to TRBD2. The junction had 9 bases not matched to a gene; V was cut back by 5 bases and J by 3 bases. This CDR3 comprises 17 residues. Germline V gene lookup returns CDR1 LNHDA and CDR2 SQIVND (reference sequence). The CDR3 region is CASSPPPGTSGEETQYF. In nucleotides, the CDR3 is TGTGCCAGTAGTCCACCCCCAGGGACTAGCGGGGAAGAGACCCAGTACTTC.

The gene calls are TRBV11-2 and TRBJ1-3, with 9 bases identical to TRBD1. V dropped 5 bases and J dropped 8; count of bases not matched to a gene: 7. CDR1 and CDR2 (germline): SGHAT, FQNNGV. The CDR3 consists of 14 residues. Here the CDR3 DNA reads TGTGCCAGCAGCACCGGGACAGGGACAGACACCATATATTTT. It yields the protein CASSTGTGTDTIYF.

The chain combines TRBV4-1 with TRBJ1-1, with 9 bases fitting TRBD1. The CDR3 runs 17 residues. V trimming: 2 bases; J trimming: 6 bases; junction bases outside the gene matches: 13. The germline V gene encodes CDR1 MGHRA and CDR2 YSYEKL. In DNA form, the CDR3 reads TGCGCCAGCAGCCAATCTGGTCGGGACAGGGCTACCTCTGAAGCTTTCTTT. This gives the protein CASSQSGRDRATSEAFF.

The V call is TRBV7-2, the J call TRBJ2-5, with D perhaps matching TRBD2 (6 bases). The CDR3 length is 14 residues. The germline V and J ends were trimmed by 2 bases and 3 bases, with 10 bases remaining between them. Germline values: CDR1 SGHTA, CDR2 FQGNSA. The CDR3 sequence is CASSLYVAEETQYF. The CDR3, as DNA: TGTGCCAGCAGCTTATATGTAGCGGAAGAGACCCAGTACTTC.

Many counts were recorded for this clone. V gene TRBV6-4 combines with J gene TRBJ2-2; 11 bases match TRBD2. Germline V gene lookup returns CDR1 MRHNA and CDR2 SNTAGT. With V trimmed by 0 bases and J by 4 bases, 1 base remained unmatched. This CDR3 comprises 16 residues. In nucleotides, the CDR3 is TGTGCCAGCAGTGACTCTAGCGGGGGGGCCACCGGGGAGCTGTTTTTT. This gives the protein CASSDSSGGATGELFF.